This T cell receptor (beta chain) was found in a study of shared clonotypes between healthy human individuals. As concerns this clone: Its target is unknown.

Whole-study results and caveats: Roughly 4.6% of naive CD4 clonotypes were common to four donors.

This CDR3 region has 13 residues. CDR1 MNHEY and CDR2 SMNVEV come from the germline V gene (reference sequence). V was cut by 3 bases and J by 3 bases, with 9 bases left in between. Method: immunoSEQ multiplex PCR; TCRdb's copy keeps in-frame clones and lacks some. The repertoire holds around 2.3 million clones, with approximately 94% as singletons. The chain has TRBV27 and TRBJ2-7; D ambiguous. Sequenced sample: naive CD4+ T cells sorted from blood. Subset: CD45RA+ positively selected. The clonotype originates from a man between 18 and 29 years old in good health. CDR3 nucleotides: TGTGCCAGCAGTTTTCGGAAATTCTACGAGCAGTACTTC. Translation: CASSFRKFYEQYF.